Sequencing of this TCR beta chain was carried out in a study of Ad26.COV2.S vaccination and SARS-CoV-2 variants. Some clones are missing from TCRdb's copy, which holds only in-frame ones; the method was immunoSEQ multiplex PCR. The sample shows over 130,000 clones, just over 85% of them seen only once. Looked up from germline, CDR1 is SNHLY and CDR2 is FYNNEI. Trimming stripped 4 bases from V and 1 base from J, with 7 bases between. The CDR3 runs 14 residues. Whole-study results and caveats: Recipients given vaccine exceeded placebo recipients in spike-specific TCR breadth. Those who received vaccine or placebo ended up with similar non-spike TCR breadth.

About this clone: Its antigen is not identified.

The material was peripheral blood, obtained after recovery from COVID-19. The V and J genes are TRBV2 and TRBJ2-2; no definite D call. This sequence originates from a human donor who had recovered from COVID-19. CDR3 sequence reads: CASSGRVNTGELFF. The CDR3 region has the DNA TGTGCCAGCAGTGGACGGGTGAACACCGGGGAGCTGTTTTTT.